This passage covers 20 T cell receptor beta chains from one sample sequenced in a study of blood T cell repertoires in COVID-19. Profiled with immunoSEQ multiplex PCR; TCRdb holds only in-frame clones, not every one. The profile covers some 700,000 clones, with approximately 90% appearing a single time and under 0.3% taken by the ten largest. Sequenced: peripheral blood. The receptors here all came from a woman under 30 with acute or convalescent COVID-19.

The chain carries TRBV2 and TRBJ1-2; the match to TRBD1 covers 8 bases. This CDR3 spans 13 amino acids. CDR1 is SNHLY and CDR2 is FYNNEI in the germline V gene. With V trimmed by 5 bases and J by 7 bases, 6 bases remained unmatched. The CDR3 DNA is TGTGCCAGCAGTCGACAGGGGTACCGTGGCTACACCTTC. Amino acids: CASSRQGYRGYTF.

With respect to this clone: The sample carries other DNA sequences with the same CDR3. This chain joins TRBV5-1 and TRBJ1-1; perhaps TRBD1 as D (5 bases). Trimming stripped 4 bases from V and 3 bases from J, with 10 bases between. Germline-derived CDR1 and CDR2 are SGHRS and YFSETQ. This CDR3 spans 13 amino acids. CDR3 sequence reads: CASSLQGDTEAFF. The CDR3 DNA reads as TGCGCCAGCAGCCTCCAAGGGGACACTGAAGCTTTCTTT. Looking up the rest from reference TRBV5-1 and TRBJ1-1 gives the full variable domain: KAGVTQTPRYLIKTRGQQVTLSCSPISGHRSVSWYQQTPGQGLQFLFEYFSETQRNKGNFPGRFSGRQFSNSRSEMNVSTLELGDSALYLCASSLQGDTEAFFGQGTRLTVV.

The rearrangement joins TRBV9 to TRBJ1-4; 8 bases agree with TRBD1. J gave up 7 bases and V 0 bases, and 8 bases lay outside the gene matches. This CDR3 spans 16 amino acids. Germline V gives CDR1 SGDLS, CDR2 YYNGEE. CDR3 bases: TGTGCCAGCAGCGTAGACAGGGGGAGGCGGGGTGAAAAACTGTTTTTT. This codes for CASSVDRGRRGEKLFF.

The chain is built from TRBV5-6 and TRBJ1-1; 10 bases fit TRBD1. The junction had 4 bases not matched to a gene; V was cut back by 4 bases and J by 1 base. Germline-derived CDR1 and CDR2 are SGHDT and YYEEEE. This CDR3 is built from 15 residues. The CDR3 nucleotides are TGTGCCAGCAGCGTCGACAGGGGGCGGAACACTGAAGCTTTCTTT. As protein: CASSVDRGRNTEAFF.

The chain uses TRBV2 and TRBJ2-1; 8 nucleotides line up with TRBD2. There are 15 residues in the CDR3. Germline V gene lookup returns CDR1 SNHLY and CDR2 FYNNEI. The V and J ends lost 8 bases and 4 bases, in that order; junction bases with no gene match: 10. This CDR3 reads CASREGGGRYNEQFF. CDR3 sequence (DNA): TGTGCCAGCCGGGAGGGAGGAGGACGGTACAATGAGCAGTTCTTC.

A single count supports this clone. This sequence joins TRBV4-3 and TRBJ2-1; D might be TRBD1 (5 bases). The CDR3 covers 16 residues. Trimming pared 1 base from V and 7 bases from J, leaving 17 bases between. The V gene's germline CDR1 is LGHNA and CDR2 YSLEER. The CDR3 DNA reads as TGCGCCAGCAGCCAAGGACGCAGGGCATTAGCTAATGAGCAGTTCTTC. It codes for CASSQGRRALANEQFF.

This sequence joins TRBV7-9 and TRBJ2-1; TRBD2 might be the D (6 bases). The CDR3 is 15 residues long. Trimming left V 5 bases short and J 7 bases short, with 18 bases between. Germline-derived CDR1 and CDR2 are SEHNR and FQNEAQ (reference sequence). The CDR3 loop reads CASSIRDSAANEQFF. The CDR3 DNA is TGTGCCAGCAGCATCCGGGACTCCGCTGCGAATGAGCAGTTCTTC.

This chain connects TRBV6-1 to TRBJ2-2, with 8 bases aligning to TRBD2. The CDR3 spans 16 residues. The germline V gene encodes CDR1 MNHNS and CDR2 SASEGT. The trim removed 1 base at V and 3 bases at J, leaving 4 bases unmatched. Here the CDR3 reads CASSEVSGGYTGELFF. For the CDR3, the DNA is TGTGCCAGCAGTGAAGTGAGCGGGGGATACACCGGGGAGCTGTTTTTT.

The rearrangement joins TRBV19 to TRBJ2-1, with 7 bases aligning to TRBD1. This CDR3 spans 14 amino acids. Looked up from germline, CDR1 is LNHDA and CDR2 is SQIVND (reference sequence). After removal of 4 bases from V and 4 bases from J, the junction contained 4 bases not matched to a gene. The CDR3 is CASSTMGQYNEQFF. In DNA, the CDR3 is TGTGCCAGTAGTACCATGGGACAGTACAATGAGCAGTTCTTC.

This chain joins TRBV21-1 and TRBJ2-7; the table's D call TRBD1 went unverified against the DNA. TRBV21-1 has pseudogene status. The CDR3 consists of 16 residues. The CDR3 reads CASSKAMGQGDYEQYF. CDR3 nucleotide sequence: TGTGCCAGCAGCAAAGCTATGGGACAGGGGGATTACGAGCAGTACTTC.

The CDR3 region is CASSFSPNYNEQFF. The CDR3 DNA follows: TGTGCCAGCAGCTTTAGTCCGAACTACAATGAGCAGTTCTTC. The chain recombines TRBV7-2 with TRBJ2-1; the D is unclear. The CDR3 extends over 14 amino acids. The germline gives CDR1 SGHTA, CDR2 FQGNSA. Deletions cut 3 bases from V and 3 bases from J, with 9 bases between.

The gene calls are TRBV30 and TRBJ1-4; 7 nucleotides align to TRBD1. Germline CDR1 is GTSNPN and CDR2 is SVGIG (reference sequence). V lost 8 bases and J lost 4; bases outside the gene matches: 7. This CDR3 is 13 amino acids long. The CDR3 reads CAGFDRVNEKLFF. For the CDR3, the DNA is TGTGCCGGCTTCGACAGGGTTAATGAAAAACTGTTTTTT.

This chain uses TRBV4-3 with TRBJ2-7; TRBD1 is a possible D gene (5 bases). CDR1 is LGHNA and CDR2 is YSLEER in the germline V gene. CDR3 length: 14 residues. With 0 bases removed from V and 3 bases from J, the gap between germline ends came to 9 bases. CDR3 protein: CASSQETDIYEQYF. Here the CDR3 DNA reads TGCGCCAGCAGCCAAGAGACGGACATCTACGAGCAGTACTTC.

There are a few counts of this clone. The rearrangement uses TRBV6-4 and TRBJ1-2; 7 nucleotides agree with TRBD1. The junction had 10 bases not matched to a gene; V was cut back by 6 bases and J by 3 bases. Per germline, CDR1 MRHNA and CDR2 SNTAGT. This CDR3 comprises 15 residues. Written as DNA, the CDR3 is TGTGCCAGCAGCTCCAGGGGGAAGTTCGACTATGGCTACACCTTC. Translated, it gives CASSSRGKFDYGYTF.

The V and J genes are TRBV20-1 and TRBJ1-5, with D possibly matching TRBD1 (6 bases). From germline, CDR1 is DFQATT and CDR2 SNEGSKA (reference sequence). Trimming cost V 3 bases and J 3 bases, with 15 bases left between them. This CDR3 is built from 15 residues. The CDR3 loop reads CSASSPDRNNQPQHF. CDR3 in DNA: TGCAGTGCTAGTTCTCCGGACAGAAACAATCAGCCCCAGCATTTT.

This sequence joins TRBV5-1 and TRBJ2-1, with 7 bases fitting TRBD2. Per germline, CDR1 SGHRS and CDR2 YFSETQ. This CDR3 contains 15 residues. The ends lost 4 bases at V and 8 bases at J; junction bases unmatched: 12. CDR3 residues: CASSGGDSPTDEQFF. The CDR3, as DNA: TGCGCCAGCAGCGGGGGGGACTCTCCTACCGATGAGCAGTTCTTC.

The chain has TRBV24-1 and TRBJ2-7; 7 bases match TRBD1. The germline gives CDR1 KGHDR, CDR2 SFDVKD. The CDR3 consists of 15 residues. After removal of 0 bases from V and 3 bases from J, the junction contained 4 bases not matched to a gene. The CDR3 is CATSDLKGGSYEQYF. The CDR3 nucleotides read TGTGCCACCAGTGATTTGAAAGGGGGCAGCTACGAGCAGTACTTC.

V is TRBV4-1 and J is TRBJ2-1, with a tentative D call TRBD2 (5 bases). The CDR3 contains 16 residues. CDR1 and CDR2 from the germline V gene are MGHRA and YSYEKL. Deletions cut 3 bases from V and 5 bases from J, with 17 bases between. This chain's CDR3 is CASSQEVGPTHNEQFF. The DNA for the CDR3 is TGCGCCAGCAGCCAGGAGGTAGGGCCTACTCACAATGAGCAGTTCTTC.

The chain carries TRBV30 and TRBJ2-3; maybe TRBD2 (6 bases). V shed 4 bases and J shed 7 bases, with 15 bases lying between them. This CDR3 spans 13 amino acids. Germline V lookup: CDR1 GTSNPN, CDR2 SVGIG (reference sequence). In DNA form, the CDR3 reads TGTGCCTGGACTACGGCGGGGCCAAATACGCAGTATTTT. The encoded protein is CAWTTAGPNTQYF.

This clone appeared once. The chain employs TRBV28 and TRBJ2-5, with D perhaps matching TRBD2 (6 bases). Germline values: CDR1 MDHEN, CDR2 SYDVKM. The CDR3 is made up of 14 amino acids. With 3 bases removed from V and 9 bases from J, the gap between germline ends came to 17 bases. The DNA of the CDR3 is TGTGCCAGCAGTTTGGGGAGGAGGATCGGGGCCCAGTACTTC. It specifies CASSLGRRIGAQYF.